The next 8 T cell receptor beta chains were all read from a single sample in a study of T cell responses to AZD1222 COVID-19 vaccine. Some clones are missing from TCRdb's copy, which holds only in-frame ones; the method was immunoSEQ multiplex PCR. The sample has about 82,000 clones, over 90% seen once. The sample in question was peripheral blood, obtained on day 0 of AZD1222 vaccination. These receptors were collected from an adult in good health.

This rearrangement joins TRBV11-2 to TRBJ2-2; D remains unclear. Germline V gives CDR1 SGHAT, CDR2 FQNNGV. The CDR3 length is 12 residues. V lost 3 bases to trimming and J lost 2 bases, with 1 base between them. For the CDR3, the DNA is TGTGCCAGCAGCTTTAACACCGGGGAGCTGTTTTTT. Translated, it gives CASSFNTGELFF.

This chain links TRBV7-3 with TRBJ2-2; unclear D gene. The germline gives CDR1 SGHTA, CDR2 FQGTGA. Between the trimmed V and J ends, which lost 1 base and 1 base, there was a span of 4 bases. The CDR3 length is 14 residues. CDR3 DNA sequence: TGTGCCAGCAGCTTAAGGTTGAACACCGGGGAGCTGTTTTTT. The encoded protein is CASSLRLNTGELFF.

J is TRBJ2-3 and V is TRBV28; D gene uncertain. V lost 0 bases and J 9 bases, leaving 13 bases between the germline ends. CDR3 length equals 14 residues. Germline V lookup: CDR1 MDHEN, CDR2 SYDVKM. In nucleotides, the CDR3 is TGTGCCAGCAGTTTATGGGACCCAGTACGAACGCAGTATTTT. Its translation: CASSLWDPVRTQYF. The full variable domain, completed using reference TRBV28 and TRBJ2-3, is DVKVTQSSRYLVKRTGEKVFLECVQDMDHENMFWYRQDPGLGLRLIYFSYDVKMKEKGDIPEGYSVSREKKERFSLILESASTNQTSMYLCASSLWDPVRTQYFGPGTRLTVL.

J is TRBJ2-7 and V is TRBV7-2; D ambiguous. The ends were cut back, 0 bases at V and 2 bases at J, with 14 bases in the middle. The CDR3 loop spans 16 amino acids. CDR1 is SGHTA and CDR2 is FQGNSA in the germline V gene. CDR3 amino acids: CASSLARKVTAYEQYF. The DNA for the CDR3 is TGTGCCAGCAGCTTAGCGCGAAAGGTGACGGCCTACGAGCAGTACTTC.

The rearrangement uses TRBV15 and TRBJ1-2; D is possibly TRBD1 (6 bases). CDR3 size: 15 residues. V dropped 5 bases and J dropped 0 bases, with 13 bases sitting between them. Germline CDR1 LNHNV, CDR2 YYDKDF (reference sequence). The CDR3 reads CATSLDRTTNYGYTF. CDR3 DNA: TGTGCCACCAGCTTAGACAGGACCACTAACTATGGCTACACCTTC.

The chain has TRBV28 and TRBJ2-7; 8 bases are shared with TRBD1. Germline V gene sequence: CDR1 MDHEN, CDR2 SYDVKM. Unmatched junction bases numbered 5, after V lost 6 bases and J lost 4 bases. This CDR3 is 13 amino acids long. The CDR3 coding sequence is TGTGCCAGCAGGGGGACAGGACCTTACGAGCAGTACTTC. Protein: CASRGTGPYEQYF.

This chain uses TRBV4-3 with TRBJ2-7, with 7 bases matching TRBD1. The length of the CDR3 is 14 residues. The V and J ends lost 3 bases and 1 base, in that order; junction bases with no gene match: 3. CDR1 is LGHNA, CDR2 YSLEER, per germline. The CDR3 coding sequence is TGCGCCAGCAGCCATCGACAGGGTTCCTACGAGCAGTACTTC. The encoded protein is CASSHRQGSYEQYF.

This chain joins TRBV10-3 and TRBJ2-3, with 7 bases lining up with TRBD2. This CDR3 contains 16 residues. Germline V CDR1 and CDR2: ENHRY, SYGVKD. The V segment lost 4 bases and the J segment 2 bases; nucleotides outside the gene matches: 9. CDR3 bases: TGTGCCATCAGTGCACTGACTAGCAGCCACACAGATACGCAGTATTTT. This sequence encodes CAISALTSSHTDTQYF.